Given below is one TCR beta chain in context. The repertoire was sequenced with immunoSEQ multiplex PCR; TCRdb's copy has only in-frame clones and lacks some. The table shows some 64,000 clones, with around nine tenths occurring only once. The CDR3 contains 15 residues. J gave up 1 base and V 5 bases, and 5 bases lay outside the gene matches. The V gene's germline CDR1 is SGHAT and CDR2 FQNNGV. The data were obtained in a study of control samples from healthy donors and cancer patients. The sequenced sample was PBMCs. V is TRBV11-2 and J is TRBJ2-3; 8 nucleotides match TRBD2. This TCR was sampled from a woman aged 50 to 65 with colorectal cancer. CDR3 in amino acids: CASSVQAGGTDTQYF. CDR3 coding DNA: TGTGCCAGCAGCGTACAAGCGGGAGGCACAGATACGCAGTATTTT.